This section outlines one T cell receptor beta chain sequence together with its context. No antigen is known for it. This sample stems from a study of long-term antiretroviral therapy in people with HIV. Version v3.0 of the immunoSEQ assay was performed at survey level. Sequencing used immunoSEQ multiplex PCR; TCRdb keeps in-frame clones, though not all of them. The sample lists 20,000 to 30,000 clones; roughly 87% were seen once. General study findings and limits: Samples were collected from about 2004 to 2017 under possibly less effective ART regimens.

Specimens retained about 0.9-11 million cryopreserved PBMC preceding DNA extraction. Material: unsorted PBMCs, obtained 0.4 years after starting antiretroviral therapy. The receptor was isolated from a middle-aged man with HIV.

The CDR3: CASSLSRGTSTDTQYF. CDR3 bases: TGTGCCAGCAGTTTATCCCGAGGGACTAGCACAGATACGCAGTATTTT. This chain connects TRBV27 to TRBJ2-3; possible D gene TRBD2, 6 bases. The CDR3 is 16 residues long. The V end lost 0 bases, the J end lost 0 bases, and 10 bases lay between the germline ends. CDR1 and CDR2 (germline): MNHEY, SMNVEV (reference sequence).